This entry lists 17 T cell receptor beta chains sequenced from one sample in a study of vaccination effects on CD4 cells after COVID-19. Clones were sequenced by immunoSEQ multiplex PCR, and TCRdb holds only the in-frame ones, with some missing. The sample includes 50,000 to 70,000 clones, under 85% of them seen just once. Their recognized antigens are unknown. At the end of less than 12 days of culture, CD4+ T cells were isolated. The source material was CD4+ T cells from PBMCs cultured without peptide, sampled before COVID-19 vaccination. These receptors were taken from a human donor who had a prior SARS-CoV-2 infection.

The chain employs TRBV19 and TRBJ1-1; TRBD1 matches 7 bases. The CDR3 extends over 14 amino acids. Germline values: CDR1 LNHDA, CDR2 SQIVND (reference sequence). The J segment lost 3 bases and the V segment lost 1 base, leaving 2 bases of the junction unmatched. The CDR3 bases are TGTGCCAGTAGTATAGCACAGGGGTACACTGAAGCTTTCTTT. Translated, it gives CASSIAQGYTEAFF.

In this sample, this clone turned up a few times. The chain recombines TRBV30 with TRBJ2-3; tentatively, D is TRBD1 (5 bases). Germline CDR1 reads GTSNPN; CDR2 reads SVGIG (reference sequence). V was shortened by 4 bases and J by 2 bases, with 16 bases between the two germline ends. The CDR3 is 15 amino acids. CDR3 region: CAWTKGVTITDTQYF. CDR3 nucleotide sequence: TGTGCCTGGACGAAAGGGGTCACAATCACAGATACGCAGTATTTT.

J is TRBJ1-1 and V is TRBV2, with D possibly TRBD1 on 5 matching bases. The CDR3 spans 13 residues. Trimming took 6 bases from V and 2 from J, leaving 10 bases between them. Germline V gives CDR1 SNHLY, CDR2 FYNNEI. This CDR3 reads CASRGPLNTEAFF. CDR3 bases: TGTGCCAGCAGGGGGCCGTTAAACACTGAAGCTTTCTTT.

The CDR3 reads CASSPARLNTGELFF. CDR3 nucleotide sequence: TGTGCCAGCAGCCCCGCCAGATTAAACACCGGGGAGCTGTTTTTT. V usage is TRBV7-9 and J usage is TRBJ2-2; D ambiguous. CDR1 is SEHNR, CDR2 FQNEAQ, per germline (reference sequence). V was clipped by 5 bases and J by 2 bases, with 12 bases between them. This CDR3 region has 15 residues.

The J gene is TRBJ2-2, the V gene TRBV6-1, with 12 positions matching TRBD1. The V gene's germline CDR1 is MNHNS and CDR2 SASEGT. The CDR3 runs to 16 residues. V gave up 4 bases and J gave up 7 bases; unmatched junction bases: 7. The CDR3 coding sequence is TGTGCCAGCAGTGGGGGGACAGGGGGCTTTGTCGGGGAGCTGTTTTTT. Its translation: CASSGGTGGFVGELFF.

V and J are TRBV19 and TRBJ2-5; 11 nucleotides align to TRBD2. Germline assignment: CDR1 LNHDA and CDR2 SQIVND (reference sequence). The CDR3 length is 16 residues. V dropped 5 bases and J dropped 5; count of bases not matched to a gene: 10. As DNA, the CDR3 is TGTGCCAGTAGTCCGAGACTAGCGGGATTCGGGGAGACCCAGTACTTC. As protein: CASSPRLAGFGETQYF.

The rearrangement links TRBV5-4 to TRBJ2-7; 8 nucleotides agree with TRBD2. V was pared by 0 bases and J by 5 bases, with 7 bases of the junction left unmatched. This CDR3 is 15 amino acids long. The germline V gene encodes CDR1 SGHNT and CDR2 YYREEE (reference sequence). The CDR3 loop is CASSLAGGGPHEQYF. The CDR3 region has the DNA TGTGCCAGCAGCTTGGCCGGCGGGGGGCCTCACGAGCAGTACTTC.

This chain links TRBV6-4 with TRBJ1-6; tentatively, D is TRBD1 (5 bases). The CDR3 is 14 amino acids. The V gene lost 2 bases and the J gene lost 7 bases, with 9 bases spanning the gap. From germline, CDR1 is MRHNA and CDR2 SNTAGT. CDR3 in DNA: TGTGCCAGCAGTGACACCAACAGGAATTCACCCCTCCACTTT. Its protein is CASSDTNRNSPLHF.

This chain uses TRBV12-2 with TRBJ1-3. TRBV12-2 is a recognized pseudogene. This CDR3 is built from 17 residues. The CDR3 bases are TGTGCAAGTCGCTTATCAGTTCGGGGTTTCTCTGGAAACACCATATATTTT. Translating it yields CASRLSVRGFSGNTIYF.

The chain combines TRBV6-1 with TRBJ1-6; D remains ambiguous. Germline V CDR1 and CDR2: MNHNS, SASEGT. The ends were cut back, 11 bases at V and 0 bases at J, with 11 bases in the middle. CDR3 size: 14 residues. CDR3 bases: TGTGCCCATAGTGGGAGCTCCTATAATTCACCCCTCCACTTT. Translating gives CAHSGSSYNSPLHF.

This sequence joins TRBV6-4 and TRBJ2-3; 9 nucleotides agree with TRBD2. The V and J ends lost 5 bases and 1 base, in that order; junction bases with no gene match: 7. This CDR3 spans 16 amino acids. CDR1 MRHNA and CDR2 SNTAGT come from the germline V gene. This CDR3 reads CASSPWREGGTDTQYF. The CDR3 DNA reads TGTGCCAGCAGTCCCTGGCGGGAGGGAGGCACAGATACGCAGTATTTT.

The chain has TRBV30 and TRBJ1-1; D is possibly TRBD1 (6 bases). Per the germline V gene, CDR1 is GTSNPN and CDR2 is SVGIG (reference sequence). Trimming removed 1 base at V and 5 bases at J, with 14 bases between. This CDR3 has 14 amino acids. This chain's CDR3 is CAWSAGAPLTEAFF. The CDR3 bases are TGTGCCTGGAGTGCAGGGGCCCCGTTGACTGAAGCTTTCTTT.

The CDR3 DNA follows: TGTGCCATCAGTGAGCGGGGGACTAAAGCGCAAGAGACCCAGTACTTC. Translation gives CAISERGTKAQETQYF. The chain combines TRBV10-3 with TRBJ2-5, with 7 bases that match TRBD2. Per germline, CDR1 ENHRY and CDR2 SYGVKD. With V trimmed by 2 bases and J by 2 bases, 8 bases remained unmatched. This CDR3 is 16 amino acids long.

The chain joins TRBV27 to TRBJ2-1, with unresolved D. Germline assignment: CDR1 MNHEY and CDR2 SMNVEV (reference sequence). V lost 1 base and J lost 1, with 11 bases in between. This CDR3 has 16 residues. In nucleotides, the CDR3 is TGTGCCAGCAGTTTATTTAGTGGATGGTCCTACAATGAGCAGTTCTTC. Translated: CASSLFSGWSYNEQFF.

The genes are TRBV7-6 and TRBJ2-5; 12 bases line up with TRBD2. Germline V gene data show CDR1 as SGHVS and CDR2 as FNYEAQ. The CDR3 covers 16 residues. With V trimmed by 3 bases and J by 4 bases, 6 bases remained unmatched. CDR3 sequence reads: CASSFYLAGGAETQYF. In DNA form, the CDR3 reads TGTGCCAGCAGCTTCTATCTAGCGGGAGGGGCAGAGACCCAGTACTTC.

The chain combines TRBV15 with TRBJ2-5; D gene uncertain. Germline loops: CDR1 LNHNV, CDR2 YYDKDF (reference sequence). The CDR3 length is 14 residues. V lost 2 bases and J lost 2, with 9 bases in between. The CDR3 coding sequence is TGTGCCACCAGCAGATCCCTTGGGCAAGAGACCCAGTACTTC. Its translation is CATSRSLGQETQYF.

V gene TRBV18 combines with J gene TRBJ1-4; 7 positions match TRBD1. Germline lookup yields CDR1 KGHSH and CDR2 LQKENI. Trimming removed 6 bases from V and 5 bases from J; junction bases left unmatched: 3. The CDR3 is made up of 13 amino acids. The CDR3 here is CASSQQGNEKLFF. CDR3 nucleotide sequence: TGTGCCAGCTCCCAACAGGGGAATGAAAAACTGTTTTTT.